This T cell receptor beta chain was profiled in a study of cytotoxic CD8 clonotypes in ibrutinib-treated CLL. Some clones are missing from TCRdb's copy, which holds only in-frame ones; the method was immunoSEQ multiplex PCR. The table has 50,000 to 60,000 clones, approximately 87% seen once. Trimming left V 4 bases short and J 2 bases short, with 5 bases between. CDR3 length: 11 residues. The germline CDR1 and CDR2 sequences are SQVTM and ANQGSEA. This clone was counted once. The sample consisted of PBMCs, taken after 24 months of ibrutinib treatment. The clonotype was recovered from a human donor with chronic lymphocytic leukemia. This chain links TRBV29-1 with TRBJ1-2, with a possible D match to TRBD1 (5 bases). The CDR3 region is CSVGGNYGYTF. The CDR3 nucleotides are TGCAGCGTTGGGGGCAACTATGGCTACACCTTC.